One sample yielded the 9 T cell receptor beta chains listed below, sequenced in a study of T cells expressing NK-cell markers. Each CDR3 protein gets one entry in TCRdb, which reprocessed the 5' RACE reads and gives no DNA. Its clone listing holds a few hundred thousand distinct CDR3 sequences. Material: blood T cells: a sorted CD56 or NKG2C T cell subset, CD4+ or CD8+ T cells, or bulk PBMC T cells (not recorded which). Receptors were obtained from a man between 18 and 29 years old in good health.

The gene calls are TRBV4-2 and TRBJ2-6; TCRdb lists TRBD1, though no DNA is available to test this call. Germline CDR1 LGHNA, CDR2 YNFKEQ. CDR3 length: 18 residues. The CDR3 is CASSQGNPGGSGANVLTF.

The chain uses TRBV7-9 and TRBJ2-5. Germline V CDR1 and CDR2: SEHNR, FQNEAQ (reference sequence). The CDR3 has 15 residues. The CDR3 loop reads CASSVFLDSQETQYF.

Here the CDR3 reads CAGSGGENEQFF. The V gene is TRBV10-3, the J gene TRBJ2-1; checking the TCRdb D call of TRBD2 is not possible without DNA. This CDR3 spans 12 amino acids. CDR1 and CDR2 (germline): ENHRY, SYGVKD.

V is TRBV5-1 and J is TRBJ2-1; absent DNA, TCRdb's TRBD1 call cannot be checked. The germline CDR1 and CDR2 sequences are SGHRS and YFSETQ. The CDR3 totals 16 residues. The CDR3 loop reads CASSLDGTGVYNEQFF.

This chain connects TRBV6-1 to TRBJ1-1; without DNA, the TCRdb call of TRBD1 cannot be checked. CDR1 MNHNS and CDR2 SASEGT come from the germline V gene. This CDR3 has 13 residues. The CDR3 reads CASRGHLVLEAFF.

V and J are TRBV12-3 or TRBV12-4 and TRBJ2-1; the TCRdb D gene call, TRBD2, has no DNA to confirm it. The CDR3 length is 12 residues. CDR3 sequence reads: CASSPGLAPQFF.

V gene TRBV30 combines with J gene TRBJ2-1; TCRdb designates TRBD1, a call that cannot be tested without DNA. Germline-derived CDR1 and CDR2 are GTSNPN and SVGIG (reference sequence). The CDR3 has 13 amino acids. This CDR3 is CAWSGGPANEQFF.

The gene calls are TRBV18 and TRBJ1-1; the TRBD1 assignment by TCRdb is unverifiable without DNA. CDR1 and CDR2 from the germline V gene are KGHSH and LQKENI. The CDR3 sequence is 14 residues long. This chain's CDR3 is CASSPGAGNTEAFF.

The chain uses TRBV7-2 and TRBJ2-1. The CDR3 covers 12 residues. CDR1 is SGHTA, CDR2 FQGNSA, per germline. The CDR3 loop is CASSLSGYSQFF.